A selection of T cell receptor beta chains follows, all from one sample in a study of shared clonotypes between healthy human individuals. Sequencing was performed with immunoSEQ multiplex PCR; in TCRdb, only in-frame clones are kept and a portion is missing. The table has over 850,000 clones, around 82% seen once. Sequences were obtained from memory CD4+ T cells from PBMCs. These receptors were collected from a man aged 18 to 35 in good health. Some clones in this sample may be carry-over from other donors' samples. Both conserved end residues are part of each CDR3. Fields, in order: J gene, V gene, CDR3 protein.

j_gene: TRBJ2-1
v_gene: TRBV7-2
CDR3aa: CASRSGRLAGSGNYNEQFF

j_gene: TRBJ2-7
v_gene: TRBV5-1
CDR3aa: CASREAYEQYF

j_gene: TRBJ1-2
v_gene: TRBV27
CDR3aa: CASSPIEMNYGYTF

j_gene: TRBJ2-6
v_gene: TRBV4-2
CDR3aa: CASAIDGGQSFSGANVLTF

j_gene: TRBJ1-2
v_gene: TRBV28
CDR3aa: CASSFPLGNGYGYTF

j_gene: TRBJ1-4
v_gene: TRBV27
CDR3aa: CATLSGPGHNEKLFF

j_gene: TRBJ2-2
v_gene: TRBV5-1
CDR3aa: CASSFPLTTGELFF

j_gene: TRBJ2-1
v_gene: TRBV5-4
CDR3aa: CASSSWGDNEQFF

j_gene: TRBJ1-2
v_gene: TRBV2
CDR3aa: CASSDGSGAAYGYTF

j_gene: TRBJ1-1
v_gene: TRBV19
CDR3aa: CASSTNADTEAFF

j_gene: TRBJ2-7
v_gene: TRBV7-3
CDR3aa: CASGRDRDSYEQYF

j_gene: TRBJ1-5
v_gene: TRBV7-7
CDR3aa: CASSPGLGQPQHF

j_gene: TRBJ2-7
v_gene: TRBV2
CDR3aa: CASSAGLAGRYEQYF

j_gene: TRBJ2-3
v_gene: TRBV7-2
CDR3aa: CASSLAGRGINTQYF

j_gene: TRBJ1-2
v_gene: TRBV2
CDR3aa: CASSPVGYTF

j_gene: TRBJ2-5
v_gene: TRBV19
CDR3aa: CASSPRQGEETQYF

j_gene: TRBJ1-1
v_gene: TRBV6-1
CDR3aa: CASSPGQGRLTEAFF

j_gene: TRBJ2-7
v_gene: TRBV28
CDR3aa: CASSLRYEQYF

j_gene: TRBJ2-7
v_gene: TRBV10-1
CDR3aa: CASSEEGGGRAEQYF

j_gene: TRBJ2-3
v_gene: TRBV11-2
CDR3aa: CASSRTSGSTDTQYF

j_gene: TRBJ2-5
v_gene: TRBV7-2
CDR3aa: CASSSPRDRLQETQYF

j_gene: TRBJ2-7
v_gene: TRBV7-9
CDR3aa: CASIAAGGYEQYF

j_gene: TRBJ2-7
v_gene: TRBV5-1
CDR3aa: CASSLVISGSYEQYF

j_gene: TRBJ2-6
v_gene: TRBV7-9
CDR3aa: CASSRGVIGGPSGANVLTF

j_gene: TRBJ1-1
v_gene: TRBV19
CDR3aa: CASTWRGSTEAFF

j_gene: TRBJ1-2
v_gene: TRBV6-5
CDR3aa: CASSTERGAGYGYTF

j_gene: TRBJ1-5
v_gene: TRBV6-6
CDR3aa: CASSGRRGADQPQHF

j_gene: TRBJ2-7
v_gene: TRBV6-5
CDR3aa: CASSYDSGREITYF